These T cell receptor beta chains were read from a single sample in a study of memory CD4+ T cells and cytomegalovirus serostatus. The data were produced by immunoSEQ multiplex PCR, yet TCRdb's version contains in-frame clones alone and is incomplete. The table includes tens of thousands of clones, about 75% detected once. The source material was memory CD4+ T cells from blood. The receptors shown here come from an adult in good health and CMV-seronegative. Some clones in this sample may be carry-over from other donors' samples. The CDR3 runs from the conserved cysteine through the conserved F or W. D genes are given only for firm matches. Only part of the rows carry a size: once, few, many, or a class if the clone is expanded.

j_gene: TRBJ2-1
abundance: -
d_gene: -
v_gene: TRBV2
CDR3aa: CASSGQFNEQFF
CDR3nt: TGTGCCAGCAGTGGACAGTTCAATGAGCAGTTCTTC

j_gene: TRBJ2-2
abundance: -
d_gene: TRBD1
v_gene: TRBV19
CDR3aa: CASSNSYLARTGSTGELFF
CDR3nt: TGTGCCAGTAGTAACTCATATTTAGCCCGGACAGGGTCCACCGGGGAGCTGTTTTTT

j_gene: TRBJ1-2
abundance: -
d_gene: TRBD1
v_gene: TRBV29-1
CDR3aa: CSVGTGRGDGYTF
CDR3nt: TGCAGCGTAGGGACAGGGAGAGGGGATGGCTACACCTTC

j_gene: TRBJ1-1
abundance: -
d_gene: -
v_gene: TRBV9
CDR3aa: CASSGDTEAFF
CDR3nt: TGTGCCAGCAGCGGGGACACTGAAGCTTTCTTT

j_gene: TRBJ2-7
abundance: -
d_gene: -
v_gene: TRBV27
CDR3aa: CASSLKPGQPYEQYF
CDR3nt: TGTGCCAGCAGTTTAAAGCCGGGGCAACCTTACGAGCAGTACTTC

j_gene: TRBJ1-1
abundance: -
d_gene: -
v_gene: TRBV27
CDR3aa: CASSFQAENTEAFF
CDR3nt: TGTGCCAGCAGTTTCCAGGCGGAGAACACTGAAGCTTTCTTT

j_gene: TRBJ2-1
abundance: -
d_gene: -
v_gene: TRBV2
CDR3aa: CASSEITSLF
CDR3nt: TGTGCCAGCAGTGAAATCACTAGTCTCTTC

j_gene: TRBJ2-2
abundance: few
d_gene: TRBD1
v_gene: TRBV5-4
CDR3aa: CASSLAGQGAVTGELFF
CDR3nt: TGTGCCAGCAGCTTGGCTGGACAGGGGGCAGTAACCGGGGAGCTGTTTTTT

j_gene: TRBJ2-3
abundance: -
d_gene: TRBD2
v_gene: TRBV6-5
CDR3aa: CASSYSSGGGDTQYF
CDR3nt: TGTGCCAGCAGTTACTCGAGCGGGGGGGGTGATACGCAGTATTTT

j_gene: TRBJ2-1
abundance: -
d_gene: -
v_gene: TRBV30
CDR3aa: CAWSVYGEQFF
CDR3nt: TGTGCCTGGAGTGTTTATGGTGAGCAGTTCTTC

j_gene: TRBJ2-5
abundance: -
d_gene: -
v_gene: TRBV9
CDR3aa: CASSVGHGGQGTQYF
CDR3nt: TGTGCCAGCAGCGTAGGACACGGGGGACAAGGGACCCAGTACTTC

j_gene: TRBJ2-3
abundance: -
d_gene: TRBD2
v_gene: TRBV6-5
CDR3aa: CASVKRGVDTQYF
CDR3nt: TGTGCCAGCGTCAAGCGGGGGGTGGATACGCAGTATTTT

j_gene: TRBJ1-3
abundance: -
d_gene: -
v_gene: TRBV6-6
CDR3aa: CASSSGSPGGNTIYF
CDR3nt: TGTGCCAGCAGCTCCGGGTCTCCGGGAGGAAACACCATATATTTT

j_gene: TRBJ2-5
abundance: medium-sized
d_gene: TRBD1
v_gene: TRBV5-6
CDR3aa: CASSYGTEETQYF
CDR3nt: TGTGCCAGCAGCTACGGGACAGAAGAGACCCAGTACTTC

j_gene: TRBJ2-7
abundance: -
d_gene: -
v_gene: TRBV10-3
CDR3aa: CAISESRERPSSYEQYF
CDR3nt: TGTGCCATCAGTGAGTCAAGGGAGAGACCTAGCTCCTACGAGCAGTACTTC

j_gene: TRBJ1-1
abundance: few
d_gene: -
v_gene: TRBV9
CDR3aa: CASRGGGAGTEAFF
CDR3nt: TGTGCCAGCAGGGGCGGGGGCGCGGGCACTGAAGCTTTCTTT

j_gene: TRBJ2-5
abundance: -
d_gene: -
v_gene: TRBV2
CDR3aa: CASHYQIEETQYF
CDR3nt: TGTGCCAGCCACTACCAAATCGAAGAGACCCAGTACTTC

j_gene: TRBJ2-5
abundance: few
d_gene: TRBD2
v_gene: TRBV19
CDR3aa: CASRAVAGGQETQYF
CDR3nt: TGTGCCAGTAGGGCGGTAGCGGGGGGCCAAGAGACCCAGTACTTC

j_gene: TRBJ2-3
abundance: -
d_gene: TRBD1
v_gene: TRBV5-8
CDR3aa: CASSQTGGTDTQYF
CDR3nt: TGTGCCAGCAGCCAGACAGGGGGCACAGATACGCAGTATTTT

j_gene: TRBJ2-2
abundance: -
d_gene: TRBD1
v_gene: TRBV28
CDR3aa: CASSIGQVNTGELFF
CDR3nt: TGTGCCAGCAGTATTGGACAGGTGAACACCGGGGAGCTGTTTTTT

j_gene: TRBJ1-3
abundance: once
d_gene: -
v_gene: TRBV11-3
CDR3aa: CASSLSESGNTIYF
CDR3nt: TGTGCCAGCAGCTTATCGGAGTCTGGAAACACCATATATTTT

j_gene: TRBJ1-5
abundance: few
d_gene: -
v_gene: TRBV18
CDR3aa: CASSNEGSQPQHF
CDR3nt: TGTGCCAGCTCAAATGAGGGGAGCCAGCCCCAGCATTTT

j_gene: TRBJ2-2
abundance: -
d_gene: -
v_gene: TRBV7-3
CDR3aa: CASSIKTGRTGELFF
CDR3nt: TGTGCCAGCAGCATAAAAACAGGGCGGACCGGGGAGCTGTTTTTT

j_gene: TRBJ2-7
abundance: -
d_gene: TRBD2
v_gene: TRBV5-1
CDR3aa: CASSLLAGGPSSYEQYF
CDR3nt: TGCGCCAGCAGCTTACTAGCGGGGGGTCCAAGCTCCTACGAGCAGTACTTC

j_gene: TRBJ1-4
abundance: -
d_gene: -
v_gene: TRBV5-6
CDR3aa: CASILRGSTNEKLFF
CDR3nt: TGTGCCAGCATCCTTAGGGGGTCAACTAATGAAAAACTGTTTTTT

j_gene: TRBJ2-6
abundance: -
d_gene: -
v_gene: TRBV7-2
CDR3aa: CASSLTVVSGANVLTF
CDR3nt: TGTGCCAGCAGCTTAACAGTAGTCTCTGGGGCCAACGTCCTGACTTTC

j_gene: TRBJ1-2
abundance: once
d_gene: TRBD1
v_gene: TRBV5-1
CDR3aa: CASSTGQGPYGYTF
CDR3nt: TGCGCCAGCAGCACGGGACAGGGGCCCTATGGCTACACCTTC

j_gene: TRBJ1-5
abundance: -
d_gene: -
v_gene: TRBV7-8
CDR3aa: CASSLEGQPQHF
CDR3nt: TGTGCCAGCAGCTTAGAGGGTCAGCCCCAGCATTTT

j_gene: TRBJ2-5
abundance: -
d_gene: -
v_gene: TRBV9
CDR3aa: CASSITKYPGTIQETQYF
CDR3nt: TGTGCCAGCAGTATAACGAAGTACCCCGGGACCATCCAAGAGACCCAGTACTTC

j_gene: TRBJ1-5
abundance: -
d_gene: -
v_gene: TRBV7-2
CDR3aa: CASSLPRQPQHF
CDR3nt: TGTGCCAGCAGCTTACCGAGACAGCCCCAGCATTTT

j_gene: TRBJ1-1
abundance: -
d_gene: -
v_gene: TRBV18
CDR3aa: CASSPWGQNTEAFF
CDR3nt: TGTGCCAGCTCACCATGGGGGCAGAACACTGAAGCTTTCTTT

j_gene: TRBJ1-2
abundance: few
d_gene: -
v_gene: TRBV7-8
CDR3aa: CASSSLGTNYGYTF
CDR3nt: TGTGCCAGCAGCTCATTAGGGACTAACTATGGCTACACCTTC